This TCR beta chain was obtained from a study of blood T cell repertoires in COVID-19. Study-wide background: Sources were T cells, B-cell-depleted T cells, or PBMCs; the material itself was cDNA or gDNA.

Produced via immunoSEQ multiplex PCR; TCRdb's table is partial and in-frame only. The sample comprises under 300,000 clones, approximately 80% of which are singletons, and roughly 10% rests with the top ten. The V end lost 0 bases, the J end lost 6 bases, and 7 bases lay between the germline ends. Germline V CDR1 and CDR2: SGHTA, FQGTGA. This CDR3 contains 13 residues. Material for sequencing was peripheral blood. The sequence was collected from a woman older than 75 with acute or convalescent COVID-19. The chain links TRBV7-3 to TRBJ2-3; D unclear. CDR3 sequence reads: CASSLTGRDTQYF. The CDR3 bases are TGTGCCAGCAGCTTAACCGGCAGGGATACGCAGTATTTT.